This T cell receptor beta chain originates from a study of T cell responses to AZD1222 COVID-19 vaccine. Study-wide background: Second doses were pooled across both intervals (about 4 or about 12 weeks). Study observations and caveats: Among those given AZD1222, only five to seven were seropositive at baseline. Most donors were white British and more were female, and clonal diversity was possibly underestimated.

Remarks on this clone: The antigen is unknown.

Repertoires were generated with immunoSEQ multiplex PCR, while TCRdb's copy carries only in-frame clones and drops some. The sample comprises 130,000 to 150,000 clones, roughly 92% of which are singletons, and around 1.5% rests with the top ten. This receptor was identified in an adult in good health. The sample here was peripheral blood, taken on day 0 of AZD1222 vaccination.

The CDR3 spells CASSPPIRDRAPEQYF. CDR3 DNA sequence: TGTGCCAGCAGCCCCCCAATCCGGGACAGGGCTCCCGAGCAGTACTTC. The V call is TRBV7-9, the J call TRBJ2-7; TRBD1 agrees at 9 bases. V lost 5 bases to trimming and J lost 6 bases; unmatched junction nucleotides: 14. The CDR3 totals 16 residues. Germline V gene lookup returns CDR1 SEHNR and CDR2 FQNEAQ (reference sequence).